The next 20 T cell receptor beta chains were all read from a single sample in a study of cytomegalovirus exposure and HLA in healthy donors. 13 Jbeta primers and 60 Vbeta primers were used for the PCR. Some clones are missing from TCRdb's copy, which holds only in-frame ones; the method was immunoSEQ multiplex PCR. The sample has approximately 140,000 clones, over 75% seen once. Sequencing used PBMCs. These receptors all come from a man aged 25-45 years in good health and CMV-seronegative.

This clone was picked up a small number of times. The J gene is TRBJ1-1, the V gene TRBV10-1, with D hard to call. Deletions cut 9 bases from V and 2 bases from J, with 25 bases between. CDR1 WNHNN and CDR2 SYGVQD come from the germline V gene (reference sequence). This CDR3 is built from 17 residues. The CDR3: CARLGLSPRSGNTEAFF. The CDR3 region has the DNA TGCGCCAGGCTTGGTTTGAGCCCTAGGTCCGGAAACACTGAAGCTTTCTTT.

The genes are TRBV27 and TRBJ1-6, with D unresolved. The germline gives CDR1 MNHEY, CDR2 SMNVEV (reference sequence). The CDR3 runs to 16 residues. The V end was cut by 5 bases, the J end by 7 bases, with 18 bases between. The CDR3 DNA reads TGTGCCAGCAGTCCACTGACGGGTGCCGGGAATTCACCCCTCCACTTT. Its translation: CASSPLTGAGNSPLHF.

CDR3 DNA: TGTGCCAGCAGTGACAGCTCCTACGAGCAGTACTTC. It specifies CASSDSSYEQYF. The rearrangement uses TRBV25-1 and TRBJ2-7; D gene ambiguous. Trimming removed 3 bases at V and 0 bases at J, with 3 bases between. The CDR3 has 12 amino acids. Germline-derived CDR1 and CDR2 are MGHDK and SYGVNS.

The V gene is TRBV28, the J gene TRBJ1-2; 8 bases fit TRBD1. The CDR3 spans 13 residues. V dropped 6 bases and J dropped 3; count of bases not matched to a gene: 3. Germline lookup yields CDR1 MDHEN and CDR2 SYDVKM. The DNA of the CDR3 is TGTGCCAGCAGGCCGGGACAGGACTATGGCTACACCTTC. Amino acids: CASRPGQDYGYTF.

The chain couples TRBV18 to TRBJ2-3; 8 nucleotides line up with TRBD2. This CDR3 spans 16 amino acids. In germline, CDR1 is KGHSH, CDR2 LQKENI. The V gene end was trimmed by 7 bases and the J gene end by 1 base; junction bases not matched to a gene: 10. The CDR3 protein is CASYASGGDGTDTQYF. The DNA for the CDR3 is TGTGCCAGCTACGCGAGCGGGGGAGACGGCACAGATACGCAGTATTTT.

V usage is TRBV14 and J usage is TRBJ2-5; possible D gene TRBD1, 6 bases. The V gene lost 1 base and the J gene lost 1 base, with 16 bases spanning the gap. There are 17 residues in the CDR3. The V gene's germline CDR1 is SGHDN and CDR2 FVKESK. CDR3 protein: CASSQGRAQGLQETQYF. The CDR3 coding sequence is TGTGCCAGCAGCCAAGGCCGGGCTCAGGGGCTCCAAGAGACCCAGTACTTC.

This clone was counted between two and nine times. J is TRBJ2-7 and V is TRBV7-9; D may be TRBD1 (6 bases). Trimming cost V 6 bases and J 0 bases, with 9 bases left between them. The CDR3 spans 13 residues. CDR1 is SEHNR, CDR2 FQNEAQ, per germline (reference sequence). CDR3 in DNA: TGTGCCAGCAGGTCGGACAGCTCCTACGAGCAGTACTTC. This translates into CASRSDSSYEQYF.

In nucleotides, the CDR3 is TGTGCCAGCAGCGACGGACAGGGGGGCACCATATATTTT. Protein product: CASSDGQGGTIYF. The chain recombines TRBV28 with TRBJ1-3; the match to TRBD1 covers 10 bases. Germline CDR1 MDHEN, CDR2 SYDVKM. Trimming took 6 bases from V and 9 from J; bases not matched to a gene: 5. This CDR3 has 13 amino acids.

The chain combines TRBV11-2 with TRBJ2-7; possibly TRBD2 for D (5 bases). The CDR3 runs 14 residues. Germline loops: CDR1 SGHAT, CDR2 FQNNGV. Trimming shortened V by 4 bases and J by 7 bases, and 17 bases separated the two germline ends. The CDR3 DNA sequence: TGTGCCAGCAGCTCGGCCCATCGGGGTGGGGAGCAGTACTTC. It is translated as CASSSAHRGGEQYF.

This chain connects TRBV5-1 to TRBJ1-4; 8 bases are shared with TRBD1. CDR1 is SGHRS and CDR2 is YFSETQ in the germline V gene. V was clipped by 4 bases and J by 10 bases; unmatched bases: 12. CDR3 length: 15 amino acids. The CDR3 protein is CASSNPGQEFLKLFF. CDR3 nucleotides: TGCGCCAGCAGCAACCCGGGACAGGAGTTCCTAAAACTGTTTTTT.

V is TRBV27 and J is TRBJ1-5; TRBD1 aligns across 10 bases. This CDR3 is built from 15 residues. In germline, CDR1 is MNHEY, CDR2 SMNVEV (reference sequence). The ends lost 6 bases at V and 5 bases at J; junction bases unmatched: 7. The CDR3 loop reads CASRATGGRDQPQHF. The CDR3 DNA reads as TGTGCCAGCAGGGCGACAGGGGGCAGGGATCAGCCCCAGCATTTT.

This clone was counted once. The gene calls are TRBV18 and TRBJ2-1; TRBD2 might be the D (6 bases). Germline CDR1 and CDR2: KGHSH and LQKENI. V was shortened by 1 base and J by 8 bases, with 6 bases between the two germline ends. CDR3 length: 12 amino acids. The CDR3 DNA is TGTGCCAGCTCACCACGGAGGGATGAGCAGTTCTTC. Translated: CASSPRRDEQFF. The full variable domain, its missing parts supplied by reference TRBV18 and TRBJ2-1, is NAGVMQNPRHLVRRRGQEARLRCSPMKGHSHVYWYRQLPEEGLKFMVYLQKENIIDESGMPKERFSAEFPKEGPSILRIQQVVRGDSAAYFCASSPRRDEQFFGPGTRLTVL.

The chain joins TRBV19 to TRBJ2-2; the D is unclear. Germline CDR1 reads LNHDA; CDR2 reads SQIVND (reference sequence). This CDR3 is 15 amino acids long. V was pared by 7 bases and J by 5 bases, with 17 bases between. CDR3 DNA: TGTGCCAGTACCCAAGCCCTAGTAGAGACCGGGGAGCTGTTTTTT. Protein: CASTQALVETGELFF. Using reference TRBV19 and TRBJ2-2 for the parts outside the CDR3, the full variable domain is DGGITQSPKYLFRKEGQNVTLSCEQNLNHDAMYWYRQDPGQGLRLIYYSQIVNDFQKGDIAEGYSVSREKKESFPLTVTSAQKNPTAFYLCASTQALVETGELFFGEGSRLTVL.

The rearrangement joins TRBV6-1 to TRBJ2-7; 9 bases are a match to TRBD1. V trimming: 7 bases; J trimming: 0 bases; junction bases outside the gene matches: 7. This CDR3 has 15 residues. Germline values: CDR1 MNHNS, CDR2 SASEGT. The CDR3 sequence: CASKAGTGSSYEQYF. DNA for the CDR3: TGTGCCAGCAAAGCCGGGACAGGGAGCTCCTACGAGCAGTACTTC.

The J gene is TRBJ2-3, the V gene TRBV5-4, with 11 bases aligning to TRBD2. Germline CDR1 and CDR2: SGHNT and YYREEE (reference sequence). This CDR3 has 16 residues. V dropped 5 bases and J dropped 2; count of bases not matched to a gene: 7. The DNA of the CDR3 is TGTGCCAGCAGTTTGACTAGCGGGGCGGACACAGATACGCAGTATTTT. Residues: CASSLTSGADTDTQYF.

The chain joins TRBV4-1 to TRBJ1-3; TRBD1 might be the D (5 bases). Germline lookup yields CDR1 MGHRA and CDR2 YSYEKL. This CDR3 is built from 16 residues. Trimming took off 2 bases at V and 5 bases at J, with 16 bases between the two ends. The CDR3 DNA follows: TGCGCCAGCAGCCAAAATTCGGGGACTGGTAGAAACACCATATATTTT. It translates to CASSQNSGTGRNTIYF.

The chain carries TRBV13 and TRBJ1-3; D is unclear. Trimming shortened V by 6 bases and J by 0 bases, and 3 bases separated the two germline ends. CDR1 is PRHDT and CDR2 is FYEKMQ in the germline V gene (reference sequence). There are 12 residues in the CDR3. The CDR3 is CASRSSGNTIYF. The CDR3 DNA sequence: TGTGCCAGCAGGAGCTCTGGAAACACCATATATTTT.

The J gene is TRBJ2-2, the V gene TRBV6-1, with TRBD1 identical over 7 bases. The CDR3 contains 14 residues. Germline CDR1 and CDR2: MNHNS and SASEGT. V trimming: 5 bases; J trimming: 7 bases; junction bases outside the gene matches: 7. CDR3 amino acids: CASSKGARVGELFF. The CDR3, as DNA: TGTGCCAGCAGTAAGGGGGCGCGGGTCGGGGAGCTGTTTTTT.

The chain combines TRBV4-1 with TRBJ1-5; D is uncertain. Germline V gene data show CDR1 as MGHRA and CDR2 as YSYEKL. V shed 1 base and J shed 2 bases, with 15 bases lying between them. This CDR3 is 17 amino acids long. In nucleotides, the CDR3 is TGCGCCAGCAGCCAAGTCCGGTCTAAGTTTCGCAATCAGCCCCAGCATTTT. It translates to CASSQVRSKFRNQPQHF.

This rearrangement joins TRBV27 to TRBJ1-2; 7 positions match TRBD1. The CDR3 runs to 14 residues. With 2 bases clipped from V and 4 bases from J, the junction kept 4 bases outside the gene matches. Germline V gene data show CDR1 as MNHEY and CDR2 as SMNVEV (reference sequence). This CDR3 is CASSLDRQGYGYTF. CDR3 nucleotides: TGTGCCAGCAGTTTAGATAGACAGGGCTATGGCTACACCTTC.